This T cell receptor beta chain was sequenced in a study of identical twins. Findings and caveats of the study: Memory repertoires lacked the insertion deficit that abundant cord blood beta clonotypes showed. Out-of-frame alpha sequences shared by twins showed excess low generation probability. Zero-insertion analyses might be partly confounded by invariant T cells like MAIT and iNKT.

This clonotype was counted only a few times. Its antigen remains unknown. A universal primer binding site was introduced by template switching. The final cDNA contained unique molecular identifiers. TCRdb called the 5' RACE reads again in MiXCR, with one record for every CDR3 protein. The sample carries about 340,000 distinct CDR3 sequences, around an eighth recorded once. This sample also appeared in a second study, on yellow fever vaccine responses in identical twins.

This receptor was identified in a woman between 18 and 29 years old in good health. The sample comprised CD8+ T cells sorted from blood.

The CDR3 bases are TGCGCCAGCAGCCAAGATCGCGGGGGCCCAGCCAAAAACATTCAGTACTTC. Protein sequence: CASSQDRGGPAKNIQYF. The V gene is TRBV4-1, the J gene TRBJ2-4, with D tentatively TRBD2 (7 bases). The CDR3 runs 17 residues. V lost 0 bases and J 0 bases, leaving 12 bases between the germline ends. Germline V gene sequence: CDR1 MGHRA, CDR2 YSYEKL.